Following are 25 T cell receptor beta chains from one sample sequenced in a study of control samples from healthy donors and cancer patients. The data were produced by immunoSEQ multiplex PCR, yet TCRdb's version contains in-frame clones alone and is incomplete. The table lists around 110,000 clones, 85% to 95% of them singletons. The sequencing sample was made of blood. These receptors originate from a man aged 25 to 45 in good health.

DNA of the CDR3: TGTGCCATCAGTGAGGGGGCCCCCGGGGTGCCAGATACGCAGTATTTT. Its translation is CAISEGAPGVPDTQYF. This chain connects TRBV10-3 to TRBJ2-3; either TRBD1 or TRBD2 may supply D (5 bases each). Trimming left V 2 bases short and J 4 bases short, with 16 bases between. The CDR3 length is 16 residues. Germline V gene data show CDR1 as ENHRY and CDR2 as SYGVKD.

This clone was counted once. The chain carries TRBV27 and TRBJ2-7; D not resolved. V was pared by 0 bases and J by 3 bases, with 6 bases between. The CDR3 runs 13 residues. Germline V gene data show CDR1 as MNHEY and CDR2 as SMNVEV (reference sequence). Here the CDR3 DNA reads TGTGCCAGCAGTTTATCGAAACGCTACGAGCAGTACTTC. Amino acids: CASSLSKRYEQYF.

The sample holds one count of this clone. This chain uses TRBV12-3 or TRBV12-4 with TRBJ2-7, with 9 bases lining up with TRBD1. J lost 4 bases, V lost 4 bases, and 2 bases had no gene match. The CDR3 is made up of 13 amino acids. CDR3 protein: CASSSGQGYEQYF. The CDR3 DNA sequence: TGTGCCAGCAGTTCGGGACAGGGATACGAGCAGTACTTC.

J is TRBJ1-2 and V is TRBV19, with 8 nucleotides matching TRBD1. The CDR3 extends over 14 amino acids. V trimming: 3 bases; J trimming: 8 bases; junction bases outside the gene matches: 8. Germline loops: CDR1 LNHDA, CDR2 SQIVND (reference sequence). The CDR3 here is CASSIKGTGRGYTF. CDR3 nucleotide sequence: TGTGCCAGTAGTATTAAGGGGACAGGCCGGGGCTACACCTTC.

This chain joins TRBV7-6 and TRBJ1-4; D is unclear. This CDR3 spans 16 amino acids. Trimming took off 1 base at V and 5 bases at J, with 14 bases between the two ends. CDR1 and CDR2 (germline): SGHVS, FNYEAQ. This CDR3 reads CASSLGQGPGNEKLFF. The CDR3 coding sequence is TGTGCCAGCAGCTTAGGGCAAGGCCCGGGCAATGAAAAACTGTTTTTT.

DNA of the CDR3: TGTGCCAGCAGTTGGGGGCAACGAGGAGCTGAAGCTTTCTTT. Translating it yields CASSWGQRGAEAFF. The rearrangement uses TRBV27 and TRBJ1-1, with a tentative D call TRBD1 (6 bases). Per germline, CDR1 MNHEY and CDR2 SMNVEV (reference sequence). V lost 4 bases and J lost 6, with 15 bases in between. The CDR3 sequence is 14 residues long.

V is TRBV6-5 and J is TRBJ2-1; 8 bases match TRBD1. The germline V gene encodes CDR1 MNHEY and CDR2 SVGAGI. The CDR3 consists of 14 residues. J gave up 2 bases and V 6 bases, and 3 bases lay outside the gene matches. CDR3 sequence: CASRYRGAYNEQFF. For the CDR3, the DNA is TGTGCCAGCAGGTACAGGGGGGCCTACAATGAGCAGTTCTTC.

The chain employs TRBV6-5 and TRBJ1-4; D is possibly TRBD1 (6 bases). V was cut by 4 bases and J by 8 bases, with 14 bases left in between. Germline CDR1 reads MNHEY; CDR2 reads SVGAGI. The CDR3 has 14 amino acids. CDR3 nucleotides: TGTGCCAGCAGTTTACAGGGTCCTTGGGAAAAACTGTTTTTT. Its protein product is CASSLQGPWEKLFF.

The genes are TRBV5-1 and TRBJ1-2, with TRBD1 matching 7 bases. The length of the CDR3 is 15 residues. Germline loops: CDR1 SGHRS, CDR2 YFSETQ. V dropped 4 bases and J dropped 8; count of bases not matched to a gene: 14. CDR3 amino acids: CASSPLPTGDDGYTF. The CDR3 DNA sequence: TGCGCCAGCAGCCCCCTCCCAACAGGGGATGACGGCTACACCTTC.

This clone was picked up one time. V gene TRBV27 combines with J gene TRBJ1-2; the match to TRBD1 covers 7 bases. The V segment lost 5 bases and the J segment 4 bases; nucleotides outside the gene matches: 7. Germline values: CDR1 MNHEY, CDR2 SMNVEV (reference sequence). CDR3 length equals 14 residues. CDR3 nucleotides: TGTGCCAGCAGTCCCGGGACAGCATTCTATGGCTACACCTTC. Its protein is CASSPGTAFYGYTF.

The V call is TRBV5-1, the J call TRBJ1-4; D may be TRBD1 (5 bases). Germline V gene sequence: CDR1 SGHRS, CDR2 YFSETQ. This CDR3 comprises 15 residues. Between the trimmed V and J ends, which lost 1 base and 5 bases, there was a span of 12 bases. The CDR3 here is CASSLRADRNEKLFF. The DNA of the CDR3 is TGCGCCAGCAGCTTGAGGGCTGACAGAAATGAAAAACTGTTTTTT.

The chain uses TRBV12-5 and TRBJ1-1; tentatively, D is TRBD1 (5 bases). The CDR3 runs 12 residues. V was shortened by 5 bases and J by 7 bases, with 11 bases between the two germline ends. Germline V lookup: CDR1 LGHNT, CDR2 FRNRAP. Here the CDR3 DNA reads TGTGCTAGTGGTCGCGAGGGGAATGAAGCTTTCTTT. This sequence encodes CASGREGNEAFF. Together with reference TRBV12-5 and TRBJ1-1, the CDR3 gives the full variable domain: DARVTQTPRHKVTEMGQEVTMRCQPILGHNTVFWYRQTMMQGLELLAYFRNRAPLDDSGMPKDRFSAEMPDATLATLKIQPSEPRDSAVYFCASGREGNEAFFGQGTRLTVV.

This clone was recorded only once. DNA for the CDR3: TGTGCCAGCAGTTTTGCCGCAGGGGGCTCCTACAATGAGCAGTTCTTC. It yields the protein CASSFAAGGSYNEQFF. The gene calls are TRBV27 and TRBJ2-1; 7 bases fit TRBD1. The V segment lost 3 bases and the J segment 0 bases; nucleotides outside the gene matches: 5. The CDR3 length is 16 residues. In germline, CDR1 is MNHEY, CDR2 SMNVEV (reference sequence).

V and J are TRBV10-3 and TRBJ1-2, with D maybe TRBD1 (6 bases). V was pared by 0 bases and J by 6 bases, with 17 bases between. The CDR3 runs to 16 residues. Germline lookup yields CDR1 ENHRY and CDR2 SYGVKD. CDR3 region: CAISESIGRGEDGYTF. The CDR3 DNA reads TGTGCCATCAGTGAGTCGATCGGCAGGGGAGAGGATGGCTACACCTTC.

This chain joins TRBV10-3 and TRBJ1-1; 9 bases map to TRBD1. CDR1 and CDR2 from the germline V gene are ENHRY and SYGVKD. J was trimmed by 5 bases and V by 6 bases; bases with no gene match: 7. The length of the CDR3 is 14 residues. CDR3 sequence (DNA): TGTGCCATCAGGACCACAGGGGGCGAGACTGAAGCTTTCTTT. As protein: CAIRTTGGETEAFF.

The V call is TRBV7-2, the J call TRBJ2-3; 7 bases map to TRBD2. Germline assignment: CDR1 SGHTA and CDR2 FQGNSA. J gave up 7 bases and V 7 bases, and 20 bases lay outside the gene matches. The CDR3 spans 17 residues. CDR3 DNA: TGTGCCAGCACCCCCTCCAGACTAGCCGGCCAGTTCTATACGCAGTATTTT. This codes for CASTPSRLAGQFYTQYF.

The CDR3 is CASSLKRQGVNTEAFF. DNA of the CDR3: TGTGCCAGCAGCTTAAAGAGACAGGGGGTGAACACTGAAGCTTTCTTT. The gene calls are TRBV7-6 and TRBJ1-1, with TRBD1 matching 9 bases. The trim removed 2 bases at V and 0 bases at J, leaving 4 bases unmatched. Germline V gives CDR1 SGHVS, CDR2 FNYEAQ. This CDR3 comprises 16 residues.

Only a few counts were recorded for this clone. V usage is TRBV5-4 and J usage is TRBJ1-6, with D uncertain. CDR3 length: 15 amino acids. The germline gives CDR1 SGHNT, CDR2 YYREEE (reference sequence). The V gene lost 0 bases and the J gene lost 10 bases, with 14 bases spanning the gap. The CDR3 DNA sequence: TGTGCCAGCAGCTTGGTGGTCGGGGTAGGATCACCCCTCCACTTT. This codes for CASSLVVGVGSPLHF.

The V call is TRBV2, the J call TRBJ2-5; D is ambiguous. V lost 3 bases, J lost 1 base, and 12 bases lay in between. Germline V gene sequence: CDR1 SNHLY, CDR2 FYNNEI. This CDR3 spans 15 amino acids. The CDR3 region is CASSDSPGRQETQYF. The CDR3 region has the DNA TGTGCCAGCAGTGATTCCCCCGGACGCCAAGAGACCCAGTACTTC.

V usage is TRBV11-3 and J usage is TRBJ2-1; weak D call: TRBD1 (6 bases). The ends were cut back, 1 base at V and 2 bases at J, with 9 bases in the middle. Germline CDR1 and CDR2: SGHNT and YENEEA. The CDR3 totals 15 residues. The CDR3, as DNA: TGTGCCAGCAGCTTAGTTAGGGGGACCTACAATGAGCAGTTCTTC. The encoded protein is CASSLVRGTYNEQFF.

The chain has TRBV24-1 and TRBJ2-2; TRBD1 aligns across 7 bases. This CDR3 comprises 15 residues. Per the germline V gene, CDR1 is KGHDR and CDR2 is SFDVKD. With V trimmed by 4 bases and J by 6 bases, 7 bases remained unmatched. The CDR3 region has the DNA TGTGCCACCAGTGAGGTAACAGGGGCCGCCGGGGAGCTGTTTTTT. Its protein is CATSEVTGAAGELFF.

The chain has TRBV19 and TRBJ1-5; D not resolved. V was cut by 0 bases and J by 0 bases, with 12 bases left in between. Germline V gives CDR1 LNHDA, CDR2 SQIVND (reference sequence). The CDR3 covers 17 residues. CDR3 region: CASSIDLGRHSNQPQHF. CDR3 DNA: TGTGCCAGTAGTATAGATTTAGGCAGACATAGCAATCAGCCCCAGCATTTT. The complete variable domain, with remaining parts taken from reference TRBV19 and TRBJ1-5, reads DGGITQSPKYLFRKEGQNVTLSCEQNLNHDAMYWYRQDPGQGLRLIYYSQIVNDFQKGDIAEGYSVSREKKESFPLTVTSAQKNPTAFYLCASSIDLGRHSNQPQHFGDGTRLSIL.

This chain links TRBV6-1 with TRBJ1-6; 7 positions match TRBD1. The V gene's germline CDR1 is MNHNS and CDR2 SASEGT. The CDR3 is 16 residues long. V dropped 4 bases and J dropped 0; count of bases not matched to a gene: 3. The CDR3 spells CASSGQGSSYNSPLHF. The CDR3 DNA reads TGTGCCAGCAGTGGACAGGGTAGCTCCTATAATTCACCCCTCCACTTT.

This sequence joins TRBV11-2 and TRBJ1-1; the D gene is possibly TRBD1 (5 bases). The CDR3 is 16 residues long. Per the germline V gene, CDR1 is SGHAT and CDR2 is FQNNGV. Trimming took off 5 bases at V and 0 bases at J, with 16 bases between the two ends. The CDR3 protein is CASSQPGILVNTEAFF. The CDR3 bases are TGTGCCAGCAGCCAGCCAGGGATATTGGTGAACACTGAAGCTTTCTTT.

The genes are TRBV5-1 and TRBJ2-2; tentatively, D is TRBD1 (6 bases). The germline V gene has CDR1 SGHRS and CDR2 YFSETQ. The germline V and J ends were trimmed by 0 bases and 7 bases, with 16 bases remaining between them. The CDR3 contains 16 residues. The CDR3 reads CASSLAGEGVGGELFF. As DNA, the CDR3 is TGCGCCAGCAGCTTGGCCGGAGAGGGGGTAGGCGGGGAGCTGTTTTTT.